One and the same sample provided the 26 T cell receptor beta chains below, sequenced in a study of blood T cells in healthy people across ages. A second about 6 to 12 cycle PCR used barcoded and J-beta primers. TCRdb independently ran MiXCR on the 5' RACE reads; one entry per CDR3 protein. The repertoire holds roughly 1,500,000 distinct CDR3 sequences, with around 36% as singletons. Sequenced: blood. Source of these receptors: a woman aged 25 to 39 in good health.

The sample holds a few counts of this clonotype. The chain carries TRBV19 and TRBJ1-5; no definite D call. This CDR3 spans 13 amino acids. V was shortened by 6 bases and J by 4 bases, with 10 bases between the two germline ends. CDR1 LNHDA and CDR2 SQIVND come from the germline V gene (reference sequence). As DNA, the CDR3 is TGTGCCAGTAGGGAGGGAGGGAATCAGCCCCAGCATTTT. Encoded protein: CASREGGNQPQHF. Full variable domain (missing parts from reference TRBV19 and TRBJ1-5): DGGITQSPKYLFRKEGQNVTLSCEQNLNHDAMYWYRQDPGQGLRLIYYSQIVNDFQKGDIAEGYSVSREKKESFPLTVTSAQKNPTAFYLCASREGGNQPQHFGDGTRLSIL.

The genes are TRBV21-1 and TRBJ2-5; the table gives TRBD2 as D, unverified against the DNA. TRBV21-1 is a listed pseudogene. CDR3 length equals 13 residues. CDR3: CASSKGGDFSQYF. Written as DNA, the CDR3 is TGTGCCAGCAGCAAAGGGGGGGACTTTTCCCAGTACTTC.

This chain uses TRBV5-1 with TRBJ2-1; tentative D call: TRBD2 (7 bases). The CDR3 consists of 12 residues. V lost 4 bases, J lost 14 bases, and 16 bases lay in between. Germline values: CDR1 SGHRS, CDR2 YFSETQ. The CDR3 spells CASSEVGGAKFF. In nucleotides, the CDR3 is TGCGCCAGCAGCGAAGTGGGGGGGGCCAAGTTCTTC.

The table lists this clonotype with a few counts. The genes are TRBV12-3 or TRBV12-4 and TRBJ2-5; TRBD2 aligns across 7 bases. The CDR3 totals 15 residues. With V trimmed by 7 bases and J by 2 bases, 10 bases remained unmatched. CDR3 protein: CASTAAGVLQETQYF. The CDR3 DNA reads as TGTGCCAGCACCGCCGCGGGAGTCTTACAAGAGACCCAGTACTTC.

This chain connects TRBV7-3 to TRBJ2-5, with D tentatively TRBD1 (5 bases). Trimming stripped 6 bases from V and 0 bases from J, with 11 bases between. CDR3 length: 14 amino acids. The germline V gene has CDR1 SGHTA and CDR2 FQGTGA. The CDR3 spells CASSPSRDQETQYF. CDR3 in DNA: TGTGCCAGCAGTCCCAGCAGGGACCAAGAGACCCAGTACTTC.

The chain joins TRBV18 to TRBJ1-2; no clear D. V was cut by 6 bases and J by 8 bases, with 16 bases left in between. The CDR3 is 13 residues long. Germline CDR1 reads KGHSH; CDR2 reads LQKENI. The CDR3 sequence is CASSPKRGEGYTF. CDR3 DNA: TGTGCCAGCTCGCCGAAGCGGGGTGAGGGCTACACCTTC.

Details on this clonotype: This may stem from a read error, because a much larger clone lies one nucleotide away. V gene TRBV28 combines with J gene TRBJ2-5, with TRBD2 as a possible D gene (6 bases). Germline CDR1 and CDR2: MDHEN and SYDVKM. The CDR3 is made up of 15 amino acids. Trimming took off 5 bases at V and 11 bases at J, with 24 bases between the two ends. This CDR3 is CASSPSVADLLDQYF. DNA of the CDR3: TGTGCCAGCAGTCCCTCGGTAGCGGACCTGCTGGATCAGTACTTC. Variable domain in full (rest from reference TRBV28 and TRBJ2-5): DVKVTQSSRYLVKRTGEKVFLECVQDMDHENMFWYRQDPGLGLRLIYFSYDVKMKEKGDIPEGYSVSREKKERFSLILESASTNQTSMYLCASSPSVADLLDQYFGPGTRLLVL.

The chain has TRBV27 and TRBJ2-7, with 9 nucleotides matching TRBD1. There are 15 residues in the CDR3. Germline V lookup: CDR1 MNHEY, CDR2 SMNVEV (reference sequence). Germline trimming cut 5 bases from V and 6 bases from J; bases unmatched to any gene: 11. CDR3 sequence reads: CASSIRPGQGSEQYF. The DNA of the CDR3 is TGTGCCAGCAGTATAAGACCGGGACAGGGCTCCGAGCAGTACTTC.

This clonotype came up many times. This chain joins TRBV6-6 and TRBJ1-2; D is possibly TRBD1 (5 bases). This CDR3 is built from 14 residues. Deletions cut 2 bases from V and 4 bases from J, with 11 bases between. CDR1 and CDR2 (germline): MNHNY, SVGAGI (reference sequence). CDR3 DNA sequence: TGTGCCAGCAGTTACGACAGTATCTTCTATGGCTACACCTTC. This translates into CASSYDSIFYGYTF.

This clonotype was observed at least ten times. The J gene is TRBJ2-1, the V gene TRBV20-1; 7 bases agree with TRBD1. The length of the CDR3 is 16 residues. J lost 3 bases, V lost 4 bases, and 12 bases had no gene match. Germline V lookup: CDR1 DFQATT, CDR2 SNEGSKA (reference sequence). CDR3 sequence: CSAKITGARLYNEQFF. The CDR3 region has the DNA TGCAGTGCTAAAATAACAGGGGCGAGGCTCTACAATGAGCAGTTCTTC.

The chain has TRBV5-1 and TRBJ1-2, with 10 bases aligning to TRBD1. The junction had 6 bases not matched to a gene; V was cut back by 1 base and J by 3 bases. This CDR3 has 16 amino acids. Per the germline V gene, CDR1 is SGHRS and CDR2 is YFSETQ. CDR3 in DNA: TGCGCCAGCAGCTTGAACCGGGACAGGGGATACTATGGCTACACCTTC. Translation gives CASSLNRDRGYYGYTF.

The chain recombines TRBV3-1 with TRBJ2-7, with D possibly TRBD2 on 5 matching bases. The CDR3 spans 14 residues. Trimming cost V 7 bases and J 0 bases, with 13 bases left between them. Germline V gene sequence: CDR1 LGHDT, CDR2 YNNKEL (reference sequence). CDR3 protein: CASTTGRSSYEQYF. CDR3 nucleotide sequence: TGTGCCAGCACCACGGGAAGAAGCTCCTACGAGCAGTACTTC.

This clonotype was detected only a few times. The chain employs TRBV27 and TRBJ1-1; D remains ambiguous. The CDR3 is made up of 15 amino acids. V gave up 3 bases and J gave up 7 bases, with 18 bases separating them. Per germline, CDR1 MNHEY and CDR2 SMNVEV (reference sequence). CDR3 DNA sequence: TGTGCCAGCAGTTTTTTCCCCGGACCCCCAAATGAAGCTTTCTTT. This translates into CASSFFPGPPNEAFF.

This sequence joins TRBV6-1 and TRBJ1-5; D is unclear. The V end was cut by 2 bases, the J end by 7 bases, with 6 bases between. This CDR3 has 12 amino acids. The germline V gene encodes CDR1 MNHNS and CDR2 SASEGT. The DNA for the CDR3 is TGTGCCAGCAGTGAATATATGCAGCCCCAGCATTTT. Translation gives CASSEYMQPQHF.

The V call is TRBV11-2, the J call TRBJ1-1; 7 nucleotides match TRBD1. CDR1 SGHAT and CDR2 FQNNGV come from the germline V gene. The CDR3 length is 17 residues. Trimming cost V 2 bases and J 0 bases; bases outside gene matches: 9. CDR3 region: CASSLRGLDRMNTEAFF. CDR3 bases: TGTGCCAGCAGCTTAAGGGGGCTCGACAGAATGAACACTGAAGCTTTCTTT.

This sequence joins TRBV30 and TRBJ2-1; 10 bases fit TRBD2. The CDR3 extends over 16 amino acids. Looked up from germline, CDR1 is GTSNPN and CDR2 is SVGIG (reference sequence). J gave up 7 bases and V 2 bases, and 11 bases lay outside the gene matches. In nucleotides, the CDR3 is TGTGCCTGGAGTTTAGCTAGCGGGAGTTTTGGGAATGAGCAGTTCTTC. It encodes CAWSLASGSFGNEQFF.

This clonotype came up many times. The rearrangement links TRBV20-1 to TRBJ2-1, with 7 bases fitting TRBD1. CDR3 length: 14 amino acids. The V and J ends lost 6 bases and 3 bases, in that order; junction bases with no gene match: 8. Per the germline V gene, CDR1 is DFQATT and CDR2 is SNEGSKA (reference sequence). The DNA of the CDR3 is TGCAGTGCCCCGGGACAGTTGGGCTACAATGAGCAGTTCTTC. Translating gives CSAPGQLGYNEQFF.

This clonotype was detected only a few times. The chain recombines TRBV3-1 with TRBJ2-7; 10 bases match TRBD2. The V segment lost 7 bases and the J segment 5 bases; nucleotides outside the gene matches: 8. Germline loops: CDR1 LGHDT, CDR2 YNNKEL (reference sequence). This CDR3 region has 14 residues. This CDR3 is CASTSGTSVHEQYF. CDR3 in DNA: TGTGCCAGCACCTCCGGGACTAGCGTCCACGAGCAGTACTTC.

The table lists this clonotype with a count of one. The chain carries TRBV27 and TRBJ2-3, with a weak D call TRBD1 (6 bases). CDR3 length equals 15 residues. Trimming removed 6 bases at V and 4 bases at J, with 17 bases between. From germline, CDR1 is MNHEY and CDR2 SMNVEV (reference sequence). CDR3 nucleotides: TGTGCCAGCAGCCCACTCCGAGGACAGTCAGATACGCAGTATTTT. Protein product: CASSPLRGQSDTQYF.

This clonotype has a count of ten or more. The rearrangement joins TRBV5-1 to TRBJ1-2; D gene ambiguous. CDR1 is SGHRS and CDR2 is YFSETQ in the germline V gene. The V end was cut by 3 bases, the J end by 1 base, with 16 bases between. This CDR3 is built from 16 residues. Here the CDR3 reads CASSSAVRSGNYGYTF. The CDR3, as DNA: TGCGCCAGCAGCTCCGCCGTCCGGTCCGGTAACTATGGCTACACCTTC.

In regard to this clonotype: This may arise from a read error, as a much more abundant clone is one base away. This chain connects TRBV7-2 to TRBJ2-5; tentative D call: TRBD2 (6 bases). The J call is in doubt because the DNA end fits TRBJ2-7 better. CDR3 length: 15 residues. Per the germline V gene, CDR1 is SGHTA and CDR2 is FQGNSA. The CDR3 loop reads CASSYELAGSYEQYF. The DNA for the CDR3 is TGTGCCAGCAGCTATGAACTAGCAGGCTCCTACGAGCAGTACTTC.

Only one count was recorded for this clonotype. J is TRBJ2-7 and V is TRBV6-1; possible D gene TRBD2, 6 bases. CDR1 and CDR2 from the germline V gene are MNHNS and SASEGT. V was cut by 3 bases and J by 0 bases, with 12 bases left in between. This CDR3 spans 15 amino acids. The CDR3 DNA reads TGTGCCAGCAGTGACCTAGCGCTATTCTCCTACGAGCAGTACTTC. Its protein product is CASSDLALFSYEQYF.

This clonotype was picked up a small number of times. The chain employs TRBV28 and TRBJ2-7; D is uncertain. CDR1 MDHEN and CDR2 SYDVKM come from the germline V gene. Trimming cost V 5 bases and J 6 bases, with 11 bases left between them. The CDR3 length is 12 residues. CDR3 sequence (DNA): TGTGCCAGCAGTCGGAGTATGTTCGAGCAGTACTTC. Its protein product is CASSRSMFEQYF.

A note on this clonotype: The junction shows a germline mismatch at one end, possibly a read error. The chain has TRBV15 and TRBJ2-3, with TRBD2 as a possible D gene (6 bases). The CDR3 extends over 16 amino acids. Germline values: CDR1 LNHNV, CDR2 YYDKDF (reference sequence). The chain's CDR3 is CATSRTFRREADAQYF. CDR3 DNA: TGTGCCACCAGCAGAACCTTTCGCAGGGAGGCAGATGCGCAGTATTTT.

This clonotype was seen many times. V gene TRBV4-1 combines with J gene TRBJ2-7; 9 positions match TRBD1. The CDR3 consists of 15 residues. Germline CDR1 MGHRA, CDR2 YSYEKL. V gave up 0 bases and J gave up 1 base; unmatched junction bases: 1. The CDR3 here is CASSQEGQGSYEQYF. The CDR3 DNA reads TGCGCCAGCAGCCAAGAAGGACAGGGGTCCTACGAGCAGTACTTC.

The J gene is TRBJ2-7, the V gene TRBV4-1, with D unclear. Germline-derived CDR1 and CDR2 are MGHRA and YSYEKL. The CDR3 runs 16 residues. The V end lost 1 base, the J end lost 2 bases, and 15 bases lay between the germline ends. CDR3 sequence (DNA): TGCGCCAGCAGCCAAGGTGCCGGAGCCTATACCTACGAGCAGTACTTC. Translation gives CASSQGAGAYTYEQYF.